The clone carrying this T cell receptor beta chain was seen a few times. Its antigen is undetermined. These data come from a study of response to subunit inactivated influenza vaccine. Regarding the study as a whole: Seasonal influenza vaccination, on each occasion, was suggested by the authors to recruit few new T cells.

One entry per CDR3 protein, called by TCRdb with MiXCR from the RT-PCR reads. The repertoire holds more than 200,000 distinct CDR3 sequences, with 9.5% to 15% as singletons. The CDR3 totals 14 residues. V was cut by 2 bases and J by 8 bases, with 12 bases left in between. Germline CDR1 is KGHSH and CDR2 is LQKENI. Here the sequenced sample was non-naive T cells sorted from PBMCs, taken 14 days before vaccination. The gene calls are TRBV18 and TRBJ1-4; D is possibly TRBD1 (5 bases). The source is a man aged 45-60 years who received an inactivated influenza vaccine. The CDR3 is CASSPSGSTEKLFF. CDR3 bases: TGTGCCAGCTCACCATCAGGGTCGACGGAAAAACTGTTTTTT. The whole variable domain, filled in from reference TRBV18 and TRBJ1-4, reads NAGVMQNPRHLVRRRGQEARLRCSPMKGHSHVYWYRQLPEEGLKFMVYLQKENIIDESGMPKERFSAEFPKEGPSILRIQQVVRGDSAAYFCASSPSGSTEKLFFGSGTQLSVL.